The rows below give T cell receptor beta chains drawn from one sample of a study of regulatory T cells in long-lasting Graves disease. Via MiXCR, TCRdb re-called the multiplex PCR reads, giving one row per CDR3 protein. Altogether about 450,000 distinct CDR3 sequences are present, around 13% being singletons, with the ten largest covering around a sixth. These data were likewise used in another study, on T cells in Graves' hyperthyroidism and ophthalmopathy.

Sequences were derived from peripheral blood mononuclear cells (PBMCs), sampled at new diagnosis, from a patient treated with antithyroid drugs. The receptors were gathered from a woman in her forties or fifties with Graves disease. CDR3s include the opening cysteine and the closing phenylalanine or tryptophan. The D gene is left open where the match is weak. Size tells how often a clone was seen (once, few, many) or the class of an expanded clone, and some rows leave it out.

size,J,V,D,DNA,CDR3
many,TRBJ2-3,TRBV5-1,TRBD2,TGCGCCAGCAACCTGGGGGGGGTAACCACAGATACGCAGTATTTT,CASNLGGVTTDTQYF
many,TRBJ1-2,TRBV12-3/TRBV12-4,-,TGTGCCAGCAGCCTGACACCCTCCTATGGCTACACCTTC,CASSLTPSYGYTF
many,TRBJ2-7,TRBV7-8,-,TGTGCCAGCAGCTTTGTACGGGGCTACGAGCAGTACTTC,CASSFVRGYEQYF
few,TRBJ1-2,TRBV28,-,TGTGCCAGCAGTTCAGGGAGACTGGATGGCTACACCTTC,CASSSGRLDGYTF
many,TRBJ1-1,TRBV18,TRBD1,TGTGCCAGCTCAGGCAGGGACAGCTCGAACACTGAAGCTTTCTTT,CASSGRDSSNTEAFF
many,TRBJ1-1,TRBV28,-,TGTGCCAGCAGCCCCCCGGGGAAAACTGAAGCTTTCTTT,CASSPPGKTEAFF
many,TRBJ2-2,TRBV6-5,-,TGTGCCAGCAGTTATGAGAGAACCGGGGAGCTGTTTTTT,CASSYERTGELFF
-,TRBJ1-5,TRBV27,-,TGTGCCAGCAGTCACATCGGGGGGGCGGATCAGCCCCAGCATTTT,CASSHIGGADQPQHF
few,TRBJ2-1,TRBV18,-,TGTGCCAGCTCACCAGGGGCAGAGAACAATGAGCAGTTCTTC,CASSPGAENNEQFF
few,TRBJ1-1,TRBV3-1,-,TGTGCCAGCAGCCATTTGGGATCCTCCAGCACTGAAGCTTTCTTT,CASSHLGSSSTEAFF
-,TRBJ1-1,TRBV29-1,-,TGCAGCGTTGAAACAGGGGAAGCTTTCTTT,CSVETGEAFF
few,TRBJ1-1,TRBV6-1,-,TGTGCCAGGACACAAAACCCTGAAGCTTTCTTT,CARTQNPEAFF
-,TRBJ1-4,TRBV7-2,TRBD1,TGTGCCAGCAGCTTATCGGACAGGGGTTTTACGTCGCCTAATGAAAAACTGTTTTTT,CASSLSDRGFTSPNEKLFF
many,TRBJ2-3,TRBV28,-,TGTGCCAGCAGCGAAACCCCGGGAAGCACAGATACGCAGTATTTT,CASSETPGSTDTQYF
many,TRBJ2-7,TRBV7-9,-,TGTGCCAGCAGCTACCAACTAGTCCCCTACGAGCAGTACTTC,CASSYQLVPYEQYF
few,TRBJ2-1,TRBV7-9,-,TGTGCCAGCAGTTTAACGACCTCCGAATTCTACAATGAGCAGTTCTTC,CASSLTTSEFYNEQFF
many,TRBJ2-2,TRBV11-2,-,TGTGCCAGCAGCTTATCGGCAGACCTTAACACCGGGGAGCTGTTTTTT,CASSLSADLNTGELFF
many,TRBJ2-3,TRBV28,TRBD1,TGTGCCAGCACTCCACTGGGACAGGGTATTGCAGATACGCAGTATTTT,CASTPLGQGIADTQYF
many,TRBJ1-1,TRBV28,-,TGTGCCAGCAGTTCCACCTCTCGGGAGCGAGCTTTCTTT,CASSSTSRERAFF
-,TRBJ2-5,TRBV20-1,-,TGCAGTGCTACCATCCAGGGGACCCAGTACTTC,CSATIQGTQYF
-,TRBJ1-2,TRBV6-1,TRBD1,TGTGCCAGCACCAGTCCGGGACAGGGCCCTAAATATGGCTACACCTTC,CASTSPGQGPKYGYTF
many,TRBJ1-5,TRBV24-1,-,TGTGCCACCAGTGAGGACGGGAATCAGCCCCAGCATTTT,CATSEDGNQPQHF
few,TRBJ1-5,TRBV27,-,TGTGCCAGCAGTTTAATGGTTTCCCAGCCCCAGCATTTT,CASSLMVSQPQHF
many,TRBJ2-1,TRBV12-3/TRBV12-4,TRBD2,TGTGCCAGCAGCCTAGCGGGAGTTGTCTATGAGCAGTTCTTC,CASSLAGVVYEQFF